This T cell receptor (beta chain) comes out of a study of blood T cell repertoires in COVID-19. Study background: COVID-19 samples from acute and convalescent phases originated in the United States, Italy and Spain. Sources were T cells, B-cell-depleted T cells, or PBMCs; the material itself was cDNA or gDNA.

Patients of the Seattle cohort, enrolled during active infection, were followed longitudinally. In the original analysis: Cell counts per sample came from amplifying reference gene primers. Repertoires were generated with immunoSEQ multiplex PCR, while TCRdb's copy carries only in-frame clones and drops some. V and J calls and clone size are copied from that table; D and trimming were computed from the DNA. This table holds about 200,000 clones, 86% found once. The V end lost 2 bases, the J end lost 8 bases, and 25 bases lay between the germline ends. This CDR3 contains 17 residues. Germline CDR1 SGDLS, CDR2 YYNGEE.

What was sequenced was peripheral blood. The gene calls are TRBV9 and TRBJ1-1; D gene ambiguous. This clonotype was sampled from a woman in her 50s with COVID-19, enrolled during active disease. Here the CDR3 DNA reads TGTGCCAGCAGCGTCGACGCATCCAGAGGAGTTAAAAGCGAAGCTTTCTTT. This translates into CASSVDASRGVKSEAFF.